This TCR beta chain was captured by sequencing in a study of CD8 T cells in Susac syndrome. V was clipped by 1 base and J by 5 bases; unmatched bases: 3. Per the germline V gene, CDR1 is SGHTS and CDR2 is YDEGEE. CDR3 size: 14 residues. A quantity of roughly 0.5 to 1 ug RNA underwent reverse transcription using random hexamers. The CDR3 of TCR beta was amplified by immunoSEQ multiplex PCR across 54 Vbeta and 13 Jbeta. MiXCR, applied by TCRdb to the immunoSEQ multiplex PCR reads, yields one record per CDR3 protein. The sample holds 90,000 to 150,000 distinct CDR3 sequences; about 90% are singletons and the top ten take 0.12%. In blood CD8+ and CD4+ T cells, TCR beta underwent sequencing.

The sequence was obtained from a human donor in good health. The sequencing input was CD8+ T cells from PBMCs. V usage is TRBV5-8 and J usage is TRBJ2-7, with 10 bases that match TRBD1. The DNA for the CDR3 is TGTGCCAGCAGCTTGCTAGGACAGGGGGACGAGCAGTACTTC. It specifies CASSLLGQGDEQYF.